This TCR beta chain originates from a study of T cells after yellow fever vaccination. Trimming left V 7 bases short and J 8 bases short, with 17 bases between. The CDR3 has 12 amino acids. Germline values: CDR1 SQVTM, CDR2 ANQGSEA. This clonotype has only a few counts. TCRdb re-analysed the 5' RACE reads in MiXCR, keeping a single row per CDR3 protein. The profile shows approximately 120,000 distinct CDR3 sequences, roughly 9% of them singletons. This TCR came from a man between 18 and 29 years old who received the YFV17D yellow fever vaccine. V usage is TRBV29-1 and J usage is TRBJ1-2; D unresolved. Sequenced here: CD8+ T cells sorted from PBMCs, sampled on the day of the yellow fever booster vaccination. Here the CDR3 reads CSGLGRTGGYTF. The CDR3 region has the DNA TGCAGCGGATTAGGGAGGACGGGGGGCTACACCTTC.